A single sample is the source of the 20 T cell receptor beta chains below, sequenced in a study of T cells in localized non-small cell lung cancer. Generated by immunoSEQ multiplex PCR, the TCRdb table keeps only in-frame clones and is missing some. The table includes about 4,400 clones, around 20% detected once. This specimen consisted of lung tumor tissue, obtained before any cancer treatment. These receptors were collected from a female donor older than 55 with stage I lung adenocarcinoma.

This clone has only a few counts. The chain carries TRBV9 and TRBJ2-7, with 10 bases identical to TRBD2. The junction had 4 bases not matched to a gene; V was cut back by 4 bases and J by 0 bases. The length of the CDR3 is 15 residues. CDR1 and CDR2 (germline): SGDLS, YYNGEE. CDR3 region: CASSLGLADSYEQYF. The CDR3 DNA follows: TGTGCCAGCAGCCTTGGACTAGCGGACTCCTACGAGCAGTACTTC.

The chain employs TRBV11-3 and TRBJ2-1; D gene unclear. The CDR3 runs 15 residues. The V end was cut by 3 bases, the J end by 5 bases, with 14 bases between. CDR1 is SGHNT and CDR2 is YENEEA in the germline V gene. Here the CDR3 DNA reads TGTGCCAGCAGCTTCGGCACAAGGATCCACAATGAGCAGTTCTTC. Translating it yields CASSFGTRIHNEQFF.

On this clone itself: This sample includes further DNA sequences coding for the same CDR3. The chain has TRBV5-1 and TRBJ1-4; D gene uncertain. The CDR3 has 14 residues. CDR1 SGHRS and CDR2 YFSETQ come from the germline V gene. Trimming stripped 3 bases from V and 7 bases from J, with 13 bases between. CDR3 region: CASSSRGGGEKLFF. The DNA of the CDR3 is TGCGCCAGCAGCTCCCGGGGTGGAGGTGAAAAACTGTTTTTT.

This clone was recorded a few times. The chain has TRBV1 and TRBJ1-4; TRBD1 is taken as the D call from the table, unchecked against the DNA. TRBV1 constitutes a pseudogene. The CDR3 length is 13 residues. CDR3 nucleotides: TGCGCCAGCAGCGAACGGACAGCTAGAAAACTGTTTTTT. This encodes CASSERTARKLFF.

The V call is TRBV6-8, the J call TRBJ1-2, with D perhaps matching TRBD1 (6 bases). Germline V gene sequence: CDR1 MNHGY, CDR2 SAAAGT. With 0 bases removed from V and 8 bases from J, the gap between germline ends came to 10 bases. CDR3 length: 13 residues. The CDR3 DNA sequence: TGTGCCAGCAGTTACTCCAGGGGCAGGGGCTACACCTTC. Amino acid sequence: CASSYSRGRGYTF.

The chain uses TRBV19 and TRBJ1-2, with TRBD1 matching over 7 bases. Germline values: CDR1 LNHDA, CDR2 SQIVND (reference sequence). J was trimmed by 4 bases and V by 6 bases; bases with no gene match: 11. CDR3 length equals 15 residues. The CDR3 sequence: CASSYPGTVLYGYTF. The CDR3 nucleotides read TGTGCCAGTAGCTATCCCGGGACAGTCCTCTATGGCTACACCTTC.

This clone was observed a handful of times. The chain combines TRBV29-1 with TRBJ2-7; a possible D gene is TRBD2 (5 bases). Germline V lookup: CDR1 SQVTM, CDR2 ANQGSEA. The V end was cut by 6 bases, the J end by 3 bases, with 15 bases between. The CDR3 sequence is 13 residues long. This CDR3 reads CSVRAPGSYEQYF. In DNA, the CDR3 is TGCAGCGTGAGGGCCCCTGGGAGCTACGAGCAGTACTTC.

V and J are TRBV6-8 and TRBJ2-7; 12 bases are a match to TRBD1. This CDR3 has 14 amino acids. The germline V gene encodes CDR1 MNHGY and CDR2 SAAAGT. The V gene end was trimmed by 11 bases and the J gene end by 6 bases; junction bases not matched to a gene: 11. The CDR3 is CALGGGQGAGEQYF. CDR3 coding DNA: TGTGCCTTAGGAGGGGGACAGGGGGCTGGCGAGCAGTACTTC.

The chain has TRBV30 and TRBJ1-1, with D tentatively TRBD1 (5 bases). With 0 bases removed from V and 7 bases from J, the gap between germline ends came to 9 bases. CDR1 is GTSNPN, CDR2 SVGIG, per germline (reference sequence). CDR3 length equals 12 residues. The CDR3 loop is CAWSVRQHEAFF. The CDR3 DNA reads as TGTGCCTGGAGTGTAAGACAGCATGAAGCTTTCTTT.

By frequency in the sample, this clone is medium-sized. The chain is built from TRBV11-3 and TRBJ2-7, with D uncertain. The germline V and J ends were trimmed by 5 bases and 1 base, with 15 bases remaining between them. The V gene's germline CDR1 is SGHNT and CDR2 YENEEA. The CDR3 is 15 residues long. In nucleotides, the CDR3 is TGTGCCAGCAGCCAAACCCGACTTAGGTCCTACGAGCAGTACTTC. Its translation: CASSQTRLRSYEQYF.

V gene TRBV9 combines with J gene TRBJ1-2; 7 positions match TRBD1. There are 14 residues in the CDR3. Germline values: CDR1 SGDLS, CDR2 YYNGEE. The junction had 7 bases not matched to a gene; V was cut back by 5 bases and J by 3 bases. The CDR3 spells CASSEGQADYGYTF. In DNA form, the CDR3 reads TGTGCCAGCAGTGAAGGACAGGCGGACTATGGCTACACCTTC.

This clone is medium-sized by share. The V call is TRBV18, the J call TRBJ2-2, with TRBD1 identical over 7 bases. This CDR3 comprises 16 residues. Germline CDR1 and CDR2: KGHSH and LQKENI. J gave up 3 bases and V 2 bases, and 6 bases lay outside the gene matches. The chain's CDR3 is CASSPNRGRDTGELFF. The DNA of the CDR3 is TGTGCCAGCTCACCAAACAGGGGTCGGGACACCGGGGAGCTGTTTTTT. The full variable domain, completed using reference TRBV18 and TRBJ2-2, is NAGVMQNPRHLVRRRGQEARLRCSPMKGHSHVYWYRQLPEEGLKFMVYLQKENIIDESGMPKERFSAEFPKEGPSILRIQQVVRGDSAAYFCASSPNRGRDTGELFFGEGSRLTVL.

The CDR3 spells CASSVGSSSYEQYF. The CDR3 DNA reads as TGTGCCAGCAGCGTAGGCTCGAGCTCCTACGAGCAGTACTTC. This chain joins TRBV9 and TRBJ2-7; unclear D gene. The germline V gene has CDR1 SGDLS and CDR2 YYNGEE. CDR3 size: 14 residues. The germline V and J ends were trimmed by 0 bases and 0 bases, with 7 bases remaining between them.

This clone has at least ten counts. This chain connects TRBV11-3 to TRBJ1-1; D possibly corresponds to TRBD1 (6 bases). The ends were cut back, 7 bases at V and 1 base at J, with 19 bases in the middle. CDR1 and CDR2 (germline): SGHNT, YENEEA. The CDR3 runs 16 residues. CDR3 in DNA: TGTGCCAGCAAAGCTTATGGGGGGCTAACGAACACTGAAGCTTTCTTT. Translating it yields CASKAYGGLTNTEAFF. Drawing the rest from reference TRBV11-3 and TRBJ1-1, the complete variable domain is EAGVVQSPRYKIIEKKQPVAFWCNPISGHNTLYWYLQNLGQGPELLIRYENEEAVDDSQLPKDRFSAERLKGVDSTLKIQPAELGDSAVYLCASKAYGGLTNTEAFFGQGTRLTVV.

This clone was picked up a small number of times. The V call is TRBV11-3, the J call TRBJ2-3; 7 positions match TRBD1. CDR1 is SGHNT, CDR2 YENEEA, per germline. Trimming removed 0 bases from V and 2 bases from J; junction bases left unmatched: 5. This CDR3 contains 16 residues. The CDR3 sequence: CASSLEGQTSTDTQYF. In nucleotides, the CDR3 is TGTGCCAGCAGCTTAGAGGGACAGACTTCCACAGATACGCAGTATTTT.

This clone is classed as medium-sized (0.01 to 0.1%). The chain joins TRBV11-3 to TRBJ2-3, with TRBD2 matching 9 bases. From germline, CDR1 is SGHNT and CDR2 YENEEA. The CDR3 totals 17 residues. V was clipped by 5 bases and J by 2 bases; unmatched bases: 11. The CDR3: CASSPRGWTSDTDTQYF. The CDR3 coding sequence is TGTGCCAGCAGCCCCAGAGGGTGGACTAGCGACACAGATACGCAGTATTTT.

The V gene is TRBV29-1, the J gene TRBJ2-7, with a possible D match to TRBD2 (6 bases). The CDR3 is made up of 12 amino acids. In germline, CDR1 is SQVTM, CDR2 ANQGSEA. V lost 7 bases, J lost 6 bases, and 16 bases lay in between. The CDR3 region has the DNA TGCAGCGGGGGGGATGGACGCGGCGAGCAGTACTTC. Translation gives CSGGDGRGEQYF.

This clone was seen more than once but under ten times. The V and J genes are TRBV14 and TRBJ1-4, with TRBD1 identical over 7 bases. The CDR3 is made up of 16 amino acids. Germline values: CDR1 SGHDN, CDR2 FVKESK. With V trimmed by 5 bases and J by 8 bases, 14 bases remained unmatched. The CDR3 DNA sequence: TGTGCCAGCAGCTTAGAGAGGACAGGAGATTGGGAAAAACTGTTTTTT. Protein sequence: CASSLERTGDWEKLFF.

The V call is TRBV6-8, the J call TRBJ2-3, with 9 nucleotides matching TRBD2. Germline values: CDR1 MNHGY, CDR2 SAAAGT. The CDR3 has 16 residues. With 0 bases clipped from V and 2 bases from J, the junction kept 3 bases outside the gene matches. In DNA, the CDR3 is TGTGCCAGCAGTTACTCTAGCGGGGGATACACAGATACGCAGTATTTT. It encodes CASSYSSGGYTDTQYF.

This CDR3 reads CASRPQDLYTEAFF. The CDR3 bases are TGTGCCAGCAGGCCGCAAGACCTTTACACTGAAGCTTTCTTT. The V gene is TRBV6-8, the J gene TRBJ1-1; D gene uncertain. CDR3 size: 14 residues. Looked up from germline, CDR1 is MNHGY and CDR2 is SAAAGT. Trimming took off 6 bases at V and 3 bases at J, with 14 bases between the two ends.